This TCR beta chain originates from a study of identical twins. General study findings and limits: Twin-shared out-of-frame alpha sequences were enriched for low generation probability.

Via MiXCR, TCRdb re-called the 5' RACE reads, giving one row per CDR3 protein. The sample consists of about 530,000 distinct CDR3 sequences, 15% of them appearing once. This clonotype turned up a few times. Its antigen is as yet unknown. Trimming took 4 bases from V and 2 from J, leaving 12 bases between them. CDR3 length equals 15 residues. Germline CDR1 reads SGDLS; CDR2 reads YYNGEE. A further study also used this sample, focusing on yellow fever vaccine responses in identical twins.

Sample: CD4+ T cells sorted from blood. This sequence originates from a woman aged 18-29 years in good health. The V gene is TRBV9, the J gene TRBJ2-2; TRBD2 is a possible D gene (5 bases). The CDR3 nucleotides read TGTGCCAGCAGCTCACGGACTTTTAACACCGGGGAGCTGTTTTTT. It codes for CASSSRTFNTGELFF.